This TCR beta chain was captured by sequencing in a study of cytomegalovirus exposure and HLA in healthy donors. Overall study findings and caveats: The authors enumerated over 150 TCR beta chains as linked to cytomegalovirus. That first-cohort TCR clusters tended to co-occur in the 90 to 150 validation repertoires was found in a later analysis.

Points on this clone: Its antigen is unidentified.

The protocol was immunoSEQ multiplex PCR, while the TCRdb copy is restricted to in-frame clones and leaves out a portion. This sample yields hundreds of thousands of clones, of which less than 90% are seen a single time; more than 10% belongs to the top ten. CDR1 is SGHAT and CDR2 is FQNNGV in the germline V gene. CDR3 length: 16 amino acids. V was clipped by 5 bases and J by 1 base; unmatched bases: 6. The origin of this receptor is a young man in good health and CMV-seropositive. Sequenced material: PBMCs. V is TRBV11-2 and J is TRBJ2-2; 8 bases map to TRBD2. CDR3 sequence: CASSLALAGNTGELFF. The CDR3 DNA reads TGTGCCAGCAGCCTGGCGCTAGCGGGGAACACCGGGGAGCTGTTTTTT.